This TCR beta chain was observed in a study of cytomegalovirus exposure and HLA in healthy donors. It was with 60 Vbeta and 13 Jbeta primers that the PCR ran. The method was immunoSEQ multiplex PCR; TCRdb's version includes in-frame clones alone and lacks a portion of them. There are over 100,000 clones in the sample; roughly 9% occur only once, and over 6.5% lies in the top ten. V lost 2 bases to trimming and J lost 2 bases; unmatched junction nucleotides: 6. The CDR3 runs to 16 residues. Germline CDR1 and CDR2: SGHRS and YFSETQ. Study-wide results and limits: Immune exposure was documented only through CMV serostatus. Most TCR sequences were seen very rarely across donors, but some public TCRs occurred in many.

This clone was counted only a few times. Its antigen is currently unknown. The rearrangement uses TRBV5-1 and TRBJ1-4; TRBD1 matches 7 bases. Sequencing was performed on PBMCs. The source of this sequence is a woman between 40 and 50 years old in good health and CMV-seropositive. The CDR3 DNA reads as TGCGCCAGCAGCTTCGACACAGGGGCCACTAATGAAAAACTGTTTTTT. It specifies CASSFDTGATNEKLFF. Full variable domain (rest looked up from reference TRBV5-1 and TRBJ1-4): KAGVTQTPRYLIKTRGQQVTLSCSPISGHRSVSWYQQTPGQGLQFLFEYFSETQRNKGNFPGRFSGRQFSNSRSEMNVSTLELGDSALYLCASSFDTGATNEKLFFGSGTQLSVL.